The TCR beta chain under discussion was sequenced for a study of metastatic and nonmetastatic thyroid tumors. Study-wide context: Where malignant and benign thyroid patients were concerned, repertoires were compared across blood and tumor or nodule tissue. Study outcomes and limitations: Reported TCR beta diversity, measured in blood and tumor, was significantly higher for malignant thyroid tumors than for benign nodules.

In the source study's methods: It was from CDR3 differences across clinicopathological groups that a distant-metastasis classifier for papillary thyroid cancer was built. With MiXCR, TCRdb reprocessed the PCR reads. The authors' filters were not applied to this entry. The sample includes 7,500 to 10,000 clones, roughly 9.8% of them seen just once. The V and J ends lost 2 bases and 8 bases respectively, with 9 bases between them. Germline lookup yields CDR1 SGHTA and CDR2 FQGTGA. The CDR3 has 12 amino acids. A remark on this clone: The antigen is not known.

Among the patients, none had received any treatment before thyroid surgery. The sequence came from a female donor with papillary thyroid cancer or a benign thyroid nodule (not recorded which). Some clones in this sample may be carry-over from other donors' samples. The chain recombines TRBV7-3 with TRBJ1-1, with D hard to call. Material for sequencing was tumor tissue. The CDR3: CASSLGRSEAFF. The CDR3 region has the DNA TGTGCCAGCAGCTTAGGGCGGTCCGAAGCTTTCTTT. Combining the CDR3 with reference TRBV7-3 and TRBJ1-1 gives the whole variable domain GAGVSQTPSNKVTEKGKYVELRCDPISGHTALYWYRQSLGQGPEFLIYFQGTGAADDSGLPNDRFFAVRPEGSVSTLKIQRTERGDSAVYLCASSLGRSEAFFGQGTRLTVV.